This TCR beta chain was retrieved from a study of T cell repertoires in cytomegalovirus infection. Study in general: Public TCR beta signature analysis indicated the presence of both CMV infection and matching HLA type.

TCRdb re-derived calls from the reads in MiXCR, one entry per CDR3 protein. The sample has under 600,000 distinct CDR3 sequences; approximately 15% are singletons. This clonotype was detected ten times or more. Its target is unknown. J gave up 1 base and V 8 bases, and 1 base lay outside the gene matches. Per the germline V gene, CDR1 is LNHNV and CDR2 is YYDKDF (reference sequence). This CDR3 spans 13 amino acids. Study findings and constraints: What dominated the ex vivo response were HLA-C-restricted CMV-specific TCR beta clonotypes. Accumulated public TCR beta family frequency recognized individuals carrying CMV together with the relevant HLA.

Input material: CD8+ T cells from PBMCs. The receptor was isolated from a human donor in good health (CMV status not recorded). Some clones in this sample may be carry-over from other donors' samples. This rearrangement joins TRBV15 to TRBJ2-1; 8 nucleotides match TRBD2. CDR3 sequence: CATASGSYNEQFF. The CDR3 DNA reads as TGTGCCACCGCTAGCGGGTCCTACAATGAGCAGTTCTTC.